This is a list of T cell receptor beta chains from one sample in a study of CD8 T cells in ankylosing spondylitis. TCRdb analysed the 5' RACE reads with MiXCR anew, one entry per CDR3 protein. The profile shows hundreds of thousands of distinct CDR3 sequences, around 24% of them singletons. The specimen sequenced was blood, either unsorted or a sorted T cell fraction (not recorded which). The receptors come from a male donor with ankylosing spondylitis or in good health (not recorded which). Each CDR3 is given with its conserved first and last residue. The order of the fields is clone size, D gene, J gene, V gene, CDR3 protein, CDR3 DNA. The D gene is left open where the match is weak. Size tells how often a clone was seen (once, few, many) or the class of an expanded clone, and some rows leave it out.

>NA|TRBD1|TRBJ1-1|TRBV20-1
CSASKTGFATEAFF
TGCAGTGCTAGTAAGACAGGGTTCGCCACTGAAGCTTTCTTT
>many|TRBD2|TRBJ2-1|TRBV10-3
CAISESSGSGNEQFF
TGTGCCATCAGTGAGTCAAGCGGGAGCGGGAATGAGCAGTTCTTC
>few|NA|TRBJ2-7|TRBV12-3/TRBV12-4
CASSSLRHYEQYF
TGTGCCAGCAGTTCACTCCGACACTACGAGCAGTACTTC
>many|NA|TRBJ1-2|TRBV4-2
CASSQEFPGYGYTF
TGTGCCAGCAGCCAAGAATTCCCGGGGTATGGCTACACCTTC
>many|NA|TRBJ2-2|TRBV24-1
CATSVGVWELFF
TGTGCCACCAGTGTGGGCGTCTGGGAGCTGTTTTTT
>many|NA|TRBJ2-2|TRBV4-3
CASGGLTNTGELFF
TGCGCCAGCGGGGGGCTTACCAACACCGGGGAGCTGTTTTTT
>NA|NA|TRBJ2-1|TRBV6-1
CASSALAAGFSYNEQFF
TGTGCCAGCAGCGCGCTCGCAGCGGGCTTTTCCTACAATGAGCAGTTCTTC
>NA|NA|TRBJ2-4|TRBV9
CASSVEGHGIQYF
TGTGCCAGCAGCGTAGAAGGGCATGGCATTCAGTACTTC
>once|TRBD2|TRBJ2-2|TRBV6-6
CASISGAGVTGELFF
TGTGCCAGCATAAGCGGAGCGGGAGTTACCGGGGAGCTGTTTTTT
>NA|TRBD2|TRBJ2-7|TRBV11-3
CASSGPSGGILYEQYF
TGTGCCAGCAGCGGACCTAGCGGTGGGATATTGTACGAGCAGTACTTC
>many|NA|TRBJ1-3|TRBV7-2
CASSLDKSGNTIYF
TGTGCCAGCAGCTTGGACAAATCTGGAAACACCATATATTTT
>many|NA|TRBJ2-1|TRBV20-1
CSATDRSSYNEQFF
TGCAGTGCTACAGACAGGAGCTCCTACAATGAGCAGTTCTTC
>many|NA|TRBJ2-7|TRBV5-1
CASSLDKPYEQYF
TGCGCCAGCAGCTTAGACAAGCCCTACGAGCAGTACTTC
>NA|NA|TRBJ2-1|TRBV7-6
CASSLGLGAYNEQFF
TGTGCCAGCAGCTTAGGGTTGGGCGCCTACAATGAGCAGTTCTTC
>few|NA|TRBJ2-7|TRBV20-1
CSARVWKGEVPYEQYF
TGCAGTGCTAGGGTATGGAAGGGGGAGGTACCCTACGAGCAGTACTTC
>NA|NA|TRBJ1-1|TRBV20-1
CSAGGQPNTEAFF
TGCAGTGCTGGGGGACAACCGAACACTGAAGCTTTCTTT
>many|NA|TRBJ2-1|TRBV7-9
CASSEGGRLAEQFF
TGTGCCAGCAGTGAGGGGGGGCGGCTGGCTGAGCAGTTCTTC